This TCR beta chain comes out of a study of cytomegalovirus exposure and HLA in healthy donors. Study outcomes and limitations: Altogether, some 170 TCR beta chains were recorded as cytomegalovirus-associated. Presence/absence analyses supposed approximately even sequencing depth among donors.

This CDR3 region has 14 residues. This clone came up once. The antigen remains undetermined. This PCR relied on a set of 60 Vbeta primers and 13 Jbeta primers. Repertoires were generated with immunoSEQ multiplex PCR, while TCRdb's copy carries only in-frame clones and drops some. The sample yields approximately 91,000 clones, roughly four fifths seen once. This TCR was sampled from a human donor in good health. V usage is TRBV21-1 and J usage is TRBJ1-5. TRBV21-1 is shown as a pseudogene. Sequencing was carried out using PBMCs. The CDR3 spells CASSKERGGQPQHF. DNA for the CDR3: TGTGCCAGCAGCAAAGAGCGGGGAGGGCAGCCCCAGCATTTT.